A selection of T cell receptor beta chains follows, all from one sample in a study of T cell repertoires in cytomegalovirus infection. MiXCR, applied by TCRdb to the reads, yields one record per CDR3 protein. The table lists more than 150,000 distinct CDR3 sequences, about 28% of them singletons. The sample comprised PBMCs. The receptors were sampled from a human donor in good health (CMV status not recorded). Some clones in this sample may be carry-over from other donors' samples. The CDR3 runs from the conserved cysteine through the conserved F or W. A D gene is named only where the DNA matches it firmly.

D gene: NA; V gene: TRBV6-5; CDR3 protein: CASSYSTGKDQPQHF
D gene: TRBD1; V gene: TRBV20-1; CDR3 protein: CSAQGQGSEWEQFF
D gene: TRBD1; V gene: TRBV12-3/TRBV12-4; CDR3 protein: CASSLDREYEQYF
D gene: NA; V gene: TRBV7-3; CDR3 protein: CASSHSGIGETQYF
D gene: NA; V gene: TRBV19; CDR3 protein: CASSIEVGKYSYEQYF
D gene: NA; V gene: TRBV4-3; CDR3 protein: CASSQDLGRDYGYTF
D gene: TRBD1; V gene: TRBV7-3; CDR3 protein: CASSTGQGRYEQYF
D gene: NA; V gene: TRBV6-1; CDR3 protein: CASSPLGGNTGELFF
D gene: NA; V gene: TRBV20-1; CDR3 protein: CSARGQGMDGYTF
D gene: NA; V gene: TRBV6-5; CDR3 protein: CASSYSRGSNYGYTF
D gene: NA; V gene: TRBV6-5; CDR3 protein: CASSYSGTHNEKLFF
D gene: NA; V gene: TRBV7-2; CDR3 protein: CASSLVGGSWHGAAGELFF
D gene: NA; V gene: TRBV10-3; CDR3 protein: CAPRSGSPLHF
D gene: NA; V gene: TRBV6-2/TRBV6-3; CDR3 protein: CASSWGGGSNQPQHF
D gene: TRBD1; V gene: TRBV7-2; CDR3 protein: CASSFATGGSPLHF
D gene: TRBD1; V gene: TRBV7-9; CDR3 protein: CASSLATGVGYTF
D gene: TRBD1; V gene: TRBV20-1; CDR3 protein: CSARPLQGRETQYF
D gene: TRBD2; V gene: TRBV5-6; CDR3 protein: CASSFGTLAGGRITGELFF
D gene: NA; V gene: TRBV29-1; CDR3 protein: CSARESTGTGTEAFF
D gene: NA; V gene: TRBV7-2; CDR3 protein: CASSFPGLPYEQYF
D gene: NA; V gene: TRBV11-2; CDR3 protein: CASSLTYGEPAGYTF
D gene: NA; V gene: TRBV7-2; CDR3 protein: CASSKVGEGEKLFF
D gene: TRBD2; V gene: TRBV6-5; CDR3 protein: CASSYSGGTATYEQYF
D gene: TRBD1; V gene: TRBV7-2; CDR3 protein: CASSTQGNSYEQYF
D gene: NA; V gene: TRBV27; CDR3 protein: CASSFGVEETQYF